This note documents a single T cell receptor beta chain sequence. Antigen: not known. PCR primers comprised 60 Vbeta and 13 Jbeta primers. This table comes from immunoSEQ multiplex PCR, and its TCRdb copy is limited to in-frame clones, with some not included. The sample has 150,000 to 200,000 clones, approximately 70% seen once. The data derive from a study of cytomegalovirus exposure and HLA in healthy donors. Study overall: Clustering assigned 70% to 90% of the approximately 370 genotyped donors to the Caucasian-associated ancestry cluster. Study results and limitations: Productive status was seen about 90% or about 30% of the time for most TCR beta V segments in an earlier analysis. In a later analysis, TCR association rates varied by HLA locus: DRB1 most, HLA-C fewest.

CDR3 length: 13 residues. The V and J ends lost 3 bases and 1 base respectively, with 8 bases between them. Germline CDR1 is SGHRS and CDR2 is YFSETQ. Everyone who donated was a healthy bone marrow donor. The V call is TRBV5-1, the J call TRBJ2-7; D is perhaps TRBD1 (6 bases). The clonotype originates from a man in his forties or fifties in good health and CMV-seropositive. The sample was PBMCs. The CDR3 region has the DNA TGCGCCAGCAGCTCAGGGGAATCCTACGAGCAGTACTTC. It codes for CASSSGESYEQYF. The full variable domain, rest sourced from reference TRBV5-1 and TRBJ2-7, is KAGVTQTPRYLIKTRGQQVTLSCSPISGHRSVSWYQQTPGQGLQFLFEYFSETQRNKGNFPGRFSGRQFSNSRSEMNVSTLELGDSALYLCASSSGESYEQYFGPGTRLTVT.